These T cell receptor beta chains were read from a single sample in a study of cytomegalovirus exposure and HLA in healthy donors. TCRdb keeps only in-frame clones here, not all; method: immunoSEQ multiplex PCR. Found here are tens of thousands of clones, approximately 96% of them singletons; the top ten hold about 0.96%. Sample: PBMCs. All receptors come from a young man in good health and CMV-seronegative. CDR3s include the opening cysteine and the closing phenylalanine or tryptophan. The D gene is left open where the match is weak. Some rows have no size entry. The others give once, few or many, or a class for an expanded clone.

d_gene	v_gene	j_gene	abundance	CDR3nt	CDR3aa
.	TRBV7-9	TRBJ2-3	once	TGTGCCAGCAGTTCGGGACTGCGCACAGATACGCAGTATTTT	CASSSGLRTDTQYF
.	TRBV7-9	TRBJ1-1	.	TGTGCCAGCAGCCCCGCGGGGGAGAAGAACACTGAAGCTTTCTTT	CASSPAGEKNTEAFF
TRBD2	TRBV18	TRBJ2-1	.	TGTGCCAGCTCACCACCGGCGGGAGAATACTCCTACAATGAGCAGTTCTTC	CASSPPAGEYSYNEQFF
TRBD2	TRBV5-1	TRBJ2-1	.	TGCGCCAGCAGCCCCTGGCCCCTAGCGGAGGTGAGTTTATACAATGAGCAGTTCTTC	CASSPWPLAEVSLYNEQFF
.	TRBV14	TRBJ2-2	.	TGTGCCAGCAGCTCAGCGAACACCGGGGAGCTGTTTTTT	CASSSANTGELFF
.	TRBV9	TRBJ2-1	.	TGTGCCAGCAGCGTAGGGTTAGATTCCTACAATGAGCAGTTCTTC	CASSVGLDSYNEQFF
TRBD2	TRBV10-2	TRBJ2-7	.	TGCGCCAGCACCGGGGGTTCGCGACTAGCGGTTTTTGGGGAGCAGTACTTC	CASTGGSRLAVFGEQYF
TRBD1	TRBV4-2	TRBJ2-3	.	TGTGCCAGCAGCCAAGGGGGGACAGGAGACACAGATACGCAGTATTTT	CASSQGGTGDTDTQYF
TRBD2	TRBV4-1	TRBJ2-5	.	TGCGCCAGCAGCCAAGCTAGCGGCGGGACCCAGTACTTC	CASSQASGGTQYF
.	TRBV18	TRBJ1-2	.	TGTGCCAGCTCACCACCTAGCGTAAACTATGGCTACACCTTC	CASSPPSVNYGYTF
.	TRBV6-6	TRBJ2-7	.	TGTGCCAGCAGCGACAGTAGCTCCTACGAGCAGTACTTC	CASSDSSSYEQYF
TRBD1	TRBV18	TRBJ2-7	.	TGTGCCAGCTCACACCGGGACAGGGATGGCGAGCAGTACTTC	CASSHRDRDGEQYF
TRBD1	TRBV19	TRBJ2-1	.	TGTGCCAGTAGAACAGGGGGCAATGAGCAGTTCTTC	CASRTGGNEQFF
.	TRBV29-1	TRBJ1-3	.	TGCAGCGTTTCCCTTACCCGGGGGGGGTACAACTCTGGAAACACCATATATTTT	CSVSLTRGGYNSGNTIYF
.	TRBV30	TRBJ1-1	.	TGTGCCTGGAGGGGCAGGAACACTGAAGCTTTCTTT	CAWRGRNTEAFF
TRBD1	TRBV6-1	TRBJ1-2	once	TGTGCCAGCAGTGAATCCAGGGGGACAGGGTTTTACTATGGCTACACCTTC	CASSESRGTGFYYGYTF
.	TRBV15	TRBJ1-5	once	TGTGCCATCCAGGGTCCCAATCAGCCCCAGCATTTT	CAIQGPNQPQHF
.	TRBV28	TRBJ1-4	.	TGTGCCAGCAGTTTAGACAGTCTCAATGAAAAACTGTTTTTT	CASSLDSLNEKLFF
.	TRBV27	TRBJ2-3	.	TGTGCCAGCAGTGTACCCGGGAGTTCCACAGATACGCAGTATTTT	CASSVPGSSTDTQYF
.	TRBV5-5	TRBJ2-1	.	TGTGCCAGCAGCTTGGACAGGGACCTTTACAATGAGCAGTTCTTC	CASSLDRDLYNEQFF
TRBD2	TRBV5-6	TRBJ2-7	.	TGTGCCAGCAGCTCCCCCCATAGGACTAGCGGGAGGTCGGGAGAGCAGTACTTC	CASSSPHRTSGRSGEQYF
.	TRBV28	TRBJ2-7	.	TGTGCCAGCAGTTTATCGCGGGACGTACCCTACGAGCAGTACTTC	CASSLSRDVPYEQYF
.	TRBV28	TRBJ2-7	.	TGTGCCAGCAGTTTCCAGGGGAAAGCCTACGAGCAGTACTTC	CASSFQGKAYEQYF
TRBD2	TRBV9	TRBJ2-1	.	TGTGCCAGCAGCGTCCTTAGCGGGAGCTCCTACAATGAGCAGTTCTTC	CASSVLSGSSYNEQFF
.	TRBV7-9	TRBJ1-5	.	TGTGCCAGCTGGGACATTCATAGCAATCAGCCCCAGCATTTT	CASWDIHSNQPQHF
.	TRBV30	TRBJ2-7	few	TGTGCCTGGAACAGGGACGTTTCCTACGAGCAGTACTTC	CAWNRDVSYEQYF
TRBD2	TRBV2	TRBJ2-1	.	TGTGCCAGCAGTTTGTCTAGCGGGATCTACAATGAGCAGTTCTTC	CASSLSSGIYNEQFF
.	TRBV28	TRBJ2-4	.	TGTGCCAGCAGTGCTGGGCTGGGAGCCAAAAACATTCAGTACTTC	CASSAGLGAKNIQYF
TRBD2	TRBV7-2	TRBJ2-1	.	TGTGCCAGCAGCTTAGTCGGGGGGGGTGAGCAGTTCTTC	CASSLVGGGEQFF
TRBD1	TRBV4-1	TRBJ2-5	.	TGCGCCAGCAGCTATTCTACAGGGGCGGGAGAGACCCAGTACTTC	CASSYSTGAGETQYF
.	TRBV25-1	TRBJ2-7	.	TGTGCCAGCAGTGAAAACACAGGGAACGAGCAGTACTTC	CASSENTGNEQYF
.	TRBV28	TRBJ1-2	.	TGTGCCAGCAGCCGTAACTATGGCTACACCTTC	CASSRNYGYTF
TRBD1	TRBV4-1	TRBJ2-7	.	TGCGCCAGCAGCCAACCCGGGACAGTCAACGAGCAGTACTTC	CASSQPGTVNEQYF
.	TRBV5-1	TRBJ2-7	once	TGCGCCAGCAGCTTGTGGGGGGACGAGCAGTACTTC	CASSLWGDEQYF
.	TRBV27	TRBJ1-5	.	TGTGCCAGCAGTTTCTGGGGAGAAGGTCAGCCCCAGCATTTT	CASSFWGEGQPQHF
.	TRBV11-1	TRBJ2-7	.	TGTGCCAGCAGCTTAGTTGTCAGAACCTACGAGCAGTACTTC	CASSLVVRTYEQYF
TRBD2	TRBV5-1	TRBJ2-7	.	TGCGCCAGCAGCTTGGGTGGGTCACAAGGGACTACTTCCTACGAGCAGTACTTC	CASSLGGSQGTTSYEQYF
.	TRBV30	TRBJ2-1	.	TGTGCCTGGAGTATAATGGCCCACAATAAATACAATGAGCAGTTCTTC	CAWSIMAHNKYNEQFF
.	TRBV25-1	TRBJ1-2	.	TGTGCCACCTCTCCGGAGGGCGGCGGCTACACCTTC	CATSPEGGGYTF
TRBD1	TRBV19	TRBJ2-7	.	TGTGCCAGTAGTCAACGCAGGGGGCAACCGTACGAGCAGTACTTC	CASSQRRGQPYEQYF
.	TRBV5-5	TRBJ2-5	.	TGTGCCAGCAGTTCTTGGACAGACCAAGAGACCCAGTACTTC	CASSSWTDQETQYF
.	TRBV29-1	TRBJ1-3	.	TGCAGCGTACCAGGGTTCTCTGGAAACACCATATATTTT	CSVPGFSGNTIYF
TRBD1	TRBV29-1	TRBJ2-1	.	TGCAGCGTTGAAGATTCTGGGACGGGGACAGGAGTCGATGAGCAGTTCTTC	CSVEDSGTGTGVDEQFF
TRBD1	TRBV19	TRBJ1-2	.	TGTGCCAGTAGTACGTGGGACAGGGGTTTTGGCTACACCTTC	CASSTWDRGFGYTF
TRBD2	TRBV5-1	TRBJ2-5	once	TGCGCCAGCAGCTTGGGCGGGAGGGCCGGGGCGACCCAGTACTTC	CASSLGGRAGATQYF
.	TRBV19	TRBJ2-3	.	TGTGCCAGTAGTCGTCTAGCGCTCAGCACAGATACGCAGTATTTT	CASSRLALSTDTQYF
.	TRBV5-1	TRBJ2-3	.	TGCGCCAGCAGCCGAGGCGGTAGCACAGATACGCAGTATTTT	CASSRGGSTDTQYF
TRBD2	TRBV5-5	TRBJ2-3	once	TGTGCCAGCAGCTTCGGGGATGGGGGGGGCACAGATACGCAGTATTTT	CASSFGDGGGTDTQYF
TRBD2	TRBV27	TRBJ2-3	.	TGTGCCAGCAGTTTAATACTAGCGGGTGGGGATACGCAGTATTTT	CASSLILAGGDTQYF
TRBD2	TRBV2	TRBJ2-2	.	TGTGCCAGCACCGGGACTAGCGGGAGGGCCGGGGAGCTGTTTTTT	CASTGTSGRAGELFF
.	TRBV5-1	TRBJ2-7	.	TGCGCCAGCAGCTTGGGCCAGGCGCTGGACGAGCAGTACTTC	CASSLGQALDEQYF
TRBD1	TRBV11-2	TRBJ2-6	.	TGTGCCAGCAGCTCGATTTCCCCACAGGGGAGCTCTGGGGCCAACGTCCTGACTTTC	CASSSISPQGSSGANVLTF
.	TRBV28	TRBJ2-3	.	TGTGCCAGCAGTTTCGTCGCAGATACGCAGTATTTT	CASSFVADTQYF
TRBD1	TRBV5-5	TRBJ2-5	.	TGTGCCAGCAGCACCGGGACAGGGATTCAAGAGACCCAGTACTTC	CASSTGTGIQETQYF
TRBD1	TRBV6-1	TRBJ1-4	.	TGTGCCAGCACGGACAGGGGGTCTCGTGAAAAACTGTTTTTT	CASTDRGSREKLFF
TRBD1	TRBV28	TRBJ1-2	.	TGTGCCAGCAGTTTCGGGGACAGGCCAGGCTACACCTTC	CASSFGDRPGYTF
.	TRBV5-1	TRBJ1-2	once	TGCGCCAGCAGCTTGGACGGCGGATCCCCCTATGGCTACACCTTC	CASSLDGGSPYGYTF
.	TRBV5-8	TRBJ2-7	.	TGTGCCAGCAGCTTGGGGACACACTACGAGCAGTACTTC	CASSLGTHYEQYF